This T cell receptor beta chain was retrieved from a study of T cell responses to AZD1222 COVID-19 vaccine. Findings and caveats of the study: Most donors were white British, females outnumbered males, and clonal diversity was possibly underestimated.

The table came from immunoSEQ multiplex PCR; TCRdb's copy has only in-frame clones and leaves some out. The table records about 76,000 clones, 65% to 80% of them present only once. With regard to this clone: Its antigen is unidentified.

The clonotype originates from an adult who received the MenACWY meningococcal vaccine as a control. Sequencing used peripheral blood, obtained 28 days after the second dose of the MenACWY control vaccine.

The CDR3 nucleotides are TGTGCCAGTAGGCAGGGTAGCTCCTATAATTCACCCCTCCACTTT. This encodes CASRQGSSYNSPLHF. V is TRBV19 and J is TRBJ1-6, with D possibly TRBD1 on 5 matching bases. Trimming cost V 6 bases and J 0 bases, with 9 bases left between them. This CDR3 has 15 amino acids. Germline loops: CDR1 LNHDA, CDR2 SQIVND (reference sequence).